This record covers a single T cell receptor (beta chain). The antigen is unknown. The V end lost 5 bases, the J end lost 1 base, and 11 bases lay between the germline ends. The germline V gene encodes CDR1 LNHDA and CDR2 SQIVND (reference sequence). The CDR3 extends over 14 amino acids. Here immunoSEQ multiplex PCR was the method, and the copy in TCRdb shows in-frame clones only, minus some. The sample includes under 200,000 clones, 87% of them seen just once. The record originates from a study of T cell responses to AZD1222 COVID-19 vaccine. Study-wide points: White British people made up most donors, females outnumbered males, and clonal diversity was possibly underestimated. Spike-specific TCR breadth and depth both grew after two AZD1222 doses.

The chain uses TRBV19 and TRBJ1-1, with D uncertain. This sequence was found in an adult in good health. Here the sequenced sample was peripheral blood, taken on day 0 of MenACWY control vaccination. The CDR3 spells CASSLRVKNTEAFF. The CDR3 bases are TGTGCCAGTAGTCTGCGGGTAAAGAACACTGAAGCTTTCTTT.